This T cell receptor (beta chain) stems from a study of stem cell transplantation in POMP-related autoinflammatory disease. At the level of the study: CD8+ T cells were low and CD4+ cells naive-skewed before transplant. Regarding the study as a whole: In PRAID patients, the number of distinct TRB V-J gene pairings was restricted.

Only in-frame clones appear in the TCRdb table, and some are missing; sequencing was by immunoSEQ multiplex PCR. The sample has 9,500 to 10,000 clones, about 85% seen once; the top ten hold 3.5% to 5%. Of note for this clone: Its antigen is as yet unknown.

Per the germline V gene, CDR1 is MGHRA and CDR2 is YSYEKL. Trimming removed 2 bases from V and 0 bases from J; junction bases left unmatched: 7. CDR3 length: 17 residues. The chain links TRBV4-1 to TRBJ2-7; 10 bases are a match to TRBD1. This TCR came from a human patient with POMP-related autoinflammation and immune dysregulation (PRAID). Some T cells may be provided by the graft donor. The input for sequencing was CD4+ T cells from PBMCs, taken after stem cell transplantation. Here the CDR3 reads CASSQRTRTGGSYEQYF. The CDR3 DNA reads TGCGCCAGCAGCCAAAGGACCCGGACAGGGGGCTCCTACGAGCAGTACTTC.